These 32 T cell receptor beta chains share one sample of origin, sequenced in a study of blood T cells in healthy people across ages. The authors ran a second PCR of about 6 to 11 cycles using a sample-barcoded 5' primer and a J-beta primer mix. One entry per CDR3 protein, called by TCRdb with MiXCR from the 5' RACE reads. Of under 800,000 distinct CDR3 sequences listed, roughly 41% were seen once; the top ten hold under 25%. The source material was blood. These receptors all stem from a woman in her sixties or seventies in good health.

This clonotype occurred a few times. The chain links TRBV28 to TRBJ2-6; D is unresolved. This CDR3 region has 14 residues. The germline V and J ends were trimmed by 6 bases and 1 base, with 7 bases remaining between them. The germline gives CDR1 MDHEN, CDR2 SYDVKM. CDR3 DNA sequence: TGTGCCAGCAGACCTCAATCTGGGGCCAACGTCCTGACTTTC. Translating gives CASRPQSGANVLTF.

The DNA of the CDR3 is TGTGCCAGCAGCTTAGGAAGCGGGGGAGCTTACAATGAGCAGTACTTC. Translating gives CASSLGSGGAYNEQYF. The rearrangement uses TRBV7-7 and TRBJ2-5, with 8 bases aligning to TRBD2. V shed 1 base and J 11 bases; nucleotides not matched to a gene: 15. The CDR3 is 16 amino acids. From germline, CDR1 is SSHAT and CDR2 FNYEAQ (reference sequence).

The chain recombines TRBV9 with TRBJ1-1; 7 bases agree with TRBD1. This CDR3 contains 14 residues. Per germline, CDR1 SGDLS and CDR2 YYNGEE. V trimming: 3 bases; J trimming: 4 bases; junction bases outside the gene matches: 6. The CDR3, as DNA: TGTGCCAGCAGCGCCGAAACAGGGGCCACTGAAGCTTTCTTT. Its protein is CASSAETGATEAFF.

The chain is built from TRBV7-3 and TRBJ2-5; 8 bases agree with TRBD1. Judging by the DNA end, TRBJ2-7 fits better; the J call may be wrong. Germline CDR1 is SGHTA and CDR2 is FQGTGA. The CDR3 loop spans 14 amino acids. The CDR3 DNA is TGTGCCAGCAGCTCTCGACAGGGGTCCCACGAGCAGTACTTC. Protein product: CASSSRQGSHEQYF.

The V and J genes are TRBV5-1 and TRBJ2-3; D is perhaps TRBD1 (6 bases). The V end was cut by 4 bases, the J end by 5 bases, with 11 bases between. Germline CDR1 SGHRS, CDR2 YFSETQ. The CDR3 runs to 13 residues. The CDR3 coding sequence is TGCGCCAGCAGCCCGGACAGTGAAGATACGCAGTATTTT. Its translation is CASSPDSEDTQYF.

The gene calls are TRBV27 and TRBJ2-1, with 10 positions matching TRBD2. Germline CDR1 reads MNHEY; CDR2 reads SMNVEV (reference sequence). V lost 10 bases to trimming and J lost 8 bases; unmatched junction nucleotides: 20. The CDR3 has 17 residues. The CDR3 loop reads CATRDPSSSGSWHEQFF. DNA of the CDR3: TGTGCCACCCGGGACCCAAGCTCTAGCGGGAGTTGGCATGAGCAGTTCTTC.

This clonotype was found a few times. The chain employs TRBV20-1 and TRBJ1-1; D is unresolved. V was clipped by 6 bases and J by 0 bases, with 5 bases between them. Looked up from germline, CDR1 is DFQATT and CDR2 is SNEGSKA (reference sequence). CDR3 length: 11 amino acids. As DNA, the CDR3 is TGCAGTGCAAATATGAACACTGAAGCTTTCTTT. It translates to CSANMNTEAFF.

The V gene is TRBV11-3, the J gene TRBJ2-1; D ambiguous. Trimming took off 0 bases at V and 8 bases at J, with 8 bases between the two ends. The CDR3 sequence is 13 residues long. Germline assignment: CDR1 SGHNT and CDR2 YENEEA. In nucleotides, the CDR3 is TGTGCCAGCAGCTTAGATCAGGACCATGAGCAGTTCTTC. Its translation is CASSLDQDHEQFF.

Note on this clonotype: Lacking the conserved final phenylalanine or tryptophan, this CDR3 likely reflects a read error. The DNA is omitted, as the CDR3 cannot be located on it reliably, and the CDR3 follows TCRdb's listing. This sequence joins TRBV12-3 or TRBV12-4 and TRBJ1-1. From its first to its last residue, the CDR3 has 14 amino acids. CDR3 loop: CASSLPGTYTEPFV.

The sample holds one count of this clonotype. A much more abundant neighbour one base away suggests this may be a read error. The chain couples TRBV29-1 to TRBJ2-1, with D tentatively TRBD1 (6 bases). Germline lookup yields CDR1 SQVTM and CDR2 ANQGSEA. V was shortened by 6 bases and J by 6 bases, with 21 bases between the two germline ends. The CDR3 loop spans 15 amino acids. The CDR3 spells CSVDGTCGGFNEQFF. DNA of the CDR3: TGCAGCGTCGACGGGACATGTGGGGGATTCAATGAGCAGTTCTTC.

The chain recombines TRBV6-6 with TRBJ1-5; TRBD1 matches 8 bases. This CDR3 has 13 residues. V shed 5 bases and J 10 bases; nucleotides not matched to a gene: 7. The germline CDR1 and CDR2 sequences are MNHNY and SVGAGI (reference sequence). The CDR3 DNA sequence: TGTGCCAGCAGTGCGGAACAGGGGGTCCCCCAGCATTTT. Translating gives CASSAEQGVPQHF.

This clonotype was observed a handful of times. The CDR3 reads CAISEGGNIQYF. The CDR3 DNA reads TGTGCCATCAGTGAAGGGGGGAACATTCAGTACTTC. The V and J genes are TRBV10-3 and TRBJ2-4; D may correspond to TRBD1 or TRBD2 (6 bases each). The CDR3 loop spans 12 amino acids. Germline lookup yields CDR1 ENHRY and CDR2 SYGVKD. Between the trimmed V and J ends, which lost 3 bases and 7 bases, there was a span of 7 bases.

Concerning this clonotype: A clone one base away is much larger, so this may be a read error. The V gene is TRBV29-1, the J gene TRBJ2-5; D remains ambiguous. V lost 4 bases, J lost 11 bases, and 14 bases lay in between. The CDR3 loop spans 11 amino acids. CDR1 and CDR2 (germline): SQVTM, ANQGSEA. The CDR3 sequence: CSVGLRSEQYF. In nucleotides, the CDR3 is TGCAGCGTTGGACTCCGCAGTGAGCAGTACTTC.

Only a few counts were recorded for this clonotype. The V gene is TRBV20-1, the J gene TRBJ2-3; maybe TRBD1 (5 bases). CDR3 size: 15 residues. V was clipped by 0 bases and J by 0 bases, with 10 bases between them. The germline gives CDR1 DFQATT, CDR2 SNEGSKA (reference sequence). The CDR3 reads CSARDGDRSTDTQYF. The CDR3 DNA follows: TGCAGTGCTAGAGATGGAGACAGAAGCACAGATACGCAGTATTTT.

This clonotype was observed a handful of times. The rearrangement uses TRBV12-3 or TRBV12-4 and TRBJ1-2; 8 bases map to TRBD1. Trimming at V came to 7 bases and at J to 6 bases, leaving 10 bases not matched to a gene. This CDR3 contains 14 residues. The CDR3 spells CASNQTPGGHGYTF. The CDR3 nucleotides are TGTGCCAGCAACCAAACCCCAGGGGGCCATGGCTACACCTTC.

This chain connects TRBV20-1 to TRBJ1-1; no firm D call. The CDR3 sequence is 14 residues long. CDR1 is DFQATT, CDR2 SNEGSKA, per germline (reference sequence). V lost 3 bases, J lost 0 bases, and 11 bases lay in between. The CDR3 reads CSASEVGMNTEAFF. In DNA form, the CDR3 reads TGCAGTGCTAGTGAGGTGGGGATGAACACTGAAGCTTTCTTT.

This clonotype has more than one count but fewer than ten. This sequence joins TRBV7-9 and TRBJ2-7, with D uncertain. The germline V gene encodes CDR1 SEHNR and CDR2 FQNEAQ (reference sequence). The CDR3 sequence is 19 residues long. Trimming took off 2 bases at V and 2 bases at J, with 25 bases between the two ends. CDR3 amino acids: CASSLSIGSGGAEPYEQYF. The DNA for the CDR3 is TGTGCCAGCAGCTTATCGATTGGGTCTGGTGGAGCAGAGCCCTACGAGCAGTACTTC.

This sequence joins TRBV27 and TRBJ2-1; TRBD2 aligns across 10 bases. With V trimmed by 0 bases and J by 11 bases, 7 bases remained unmatched. Germline lookup yields CDR1 MNHEY and CDR2 SMNVEV (reference sequence). This CDR3 spans 15 amino acids. CDR3 nucleotides: TGTGCCAGCAGTTTATCGGCTAGCGGGAGCCGTAAGCAGTTCTTC. As protein: CASSLSASGSRKQFF.

This clonotype was seen repeatedly, ten times or more. CDR3 nucleotides: TGTGCCAGCAGTTTGAAGGGGGGGGCCTACGAGCAGTACTTC. The encoded protein is CASSLKGGAYEQYF. The rearrangement links TRBV12-3 or TRBV12-4 to TRBJ2-7; TRBD2 might be the D (7 bases). CDR3 length: 14 residues. V shed 3 bases and J shed 2 bases, with 11 bases lying between them.

V gene TRBV11-2 combines with J gene TRBJ2-1, with D uncertain. The CDR3 runs 12 residues. The germline V gene has CDR1 SGHAT and CDR2 FQNNGV. V dropped 3 bases and J dropped 8 bases, with 8 bases sitting between them. The CDR3 bases are TGTGCCAGCAGCTTCCGCGACCATGAGCAGTTCTTC. Protein sequence: CASSFRDHEQFF.

The V and J genes are TRBV18 and TRBJ2-5; 9 bases line up with TRBD2. CDR1 is KGHSH, CDR2 LQKENI, per germline. J was trimmed by 1 base and V by 0 bases; bases with no gene match: 3. The CDR3 is made up of 16 amino acids. For the CDR3, the DNA is TGTGCCAGCTCACCACCTTCGACTAGCGGCCAAGAGACCCAGTACTTC. Its protein is CASSPPSTSGQETQYF.

This clonotype was seen once. As DNA, the CDR3 is TGTGCCAGCTCACCACCGACAGGACTCTCCTACGAGCAGTTCTTC. Protein: CASSPPTGLSYEQFF. The chain has TRBV18 and TRBJ2-1; perhaps TRBD1 as D (6 bases). The CDR3 sequence is 15 residues long. CDR1 and CDR2 (germline): KGHSH, LQKENI. Trimming took 0 bases from V and 10 from J, leaving 16 bases between them.

In this sample, this clonotype turned up many times. V gene TRBV12-3 or TRBV12-4 combines with J gene TRBJ2-7; 7 positions match TRBD2. This CDR3 region has 13 residues. The V segment lost 2 bases and the J segment 6 bases; nucleotides outside the gene matches: 4. The chain's CDR3 is CASSLSGGLEQYF. CDR3 sequence (DNA): TGTGCCAGCAGTTTATCGGGGGGTCTCGAGCAGTACTTC.

The chain links TRBV9 to TRBJ2-7; 12 bases map to TRBD2. J lost 4 bases, V lost 3 bases, and 17 bases had no gene match. The CDR3 runs 19 residues. Germline loops: CDR1 SGDLS, CDR2 YYNGEE. The CDR3 region is CASSARALAGGGVEYEQYF. For the CDR3, the DNA is TGTGCCAGCAGCGCCAGAGCACTAGCGGGGGGTGGAGTGGAATACGAGCAGTACTTC.

The chain has TRBV20-1 and TRBJ2-3; D may be TRBD2 (6 bases). V was trimmed by 6 bases and J by 1 base, leaving 17 bases between them. The V gene's germline CDR1 is DFQATT and CDR2 SNEGSKA (reference sequence). The CDR3 is 15 residues long. For the CDR3, the DNA is TGCAGTGCCACACCTTTCGGGAGTGGCACAGATACGCAGTATTTT. Translating it yields CSATPFGSGTDTQYF.

The V call is TRBV20-1, the J call TRBJ2-5; D gene uncertain. Trimming pared 5 bases from V and 6 bases from J, leaving 16 bases between. CDR1 is DFQATT, CDR2 SNEGSKA, per germline (reference sequence). The CDR3 is 13 amino acids. The CDR3 nucleotides are TGCAGTGCTCAAGTAGTGGCCCTGCAGACCCAGTACTTC. Protein: CSAQVVALQTQYF.

The chain carries TRBV7-6 and TRBJ1-2; 11 nucleotides match TRBD1. The CDR3 totals 14 residues. J was trimmed by 8 bases and V by 5 bases; bases with no gene match: 7. Looked up from germline, CDR1 is SGHVS and CDR2 is FNYEAQ. CDR3 coding DNA: TGTGCCAGCAGCCCGGGACAGGGGGATTTGGGCTACACCTTC. Its protein product is CASSPGQGDLGYTF.

The chain is built from TRBV9 and TRBJ2-2, with D uncertain. Trimming stripped 0 bases from V and 2 bases from J, with 8 bases between. Per the germline V gene, CDR1 is SGDLS and CDR2 is YYNGEE. The CDR3 contains 15 residues. CDR3 amino acids: CASSVGPDNTGELFF. The CDR3 DNA is TGTGCCAGCAGCGTAGGTCCAGACAACACCGGGGAGCTGTTTTTT.

This chain links TRBV12-3 or TRBV12-4 with TRBJ1-2; unclear D gene. The V and J ends lost 7 bases and 6 bases respectively, with 12 bases between them. The CDR3 contains 12 residues. This chain's CDR3 is CASTRAAHGYTF. CDR3 DNA sequence: TGTGCCAGCACCCGGGCCGCTCATGGCTACACCTTC.

The chain couples TRBV12-3 or TRBV12-4 to TRBJ2-3; TRBD2 matches 7 bases. With 7 bases clipped from V and 9 bases from J, the junction kept 13 bases outside the gene matches. CDR3 length: 14 residues. The CDR3 spells CASTPREEVGTQYF. The CDR3 DNA reads TGTGCCAGCACCCCCCGGGAGGAGGTAGGGACGCAGTATTTT.

The chain couples TRBV12-3 or TRBV12-4 to TRBJ1-5; maybe TRBD1 (6 bases). Trimming stripped 5 bases from V and 8 bases from J, with 7 bases between. This CDR3 spans 11 amino acids. The CDR3 bases are TGTGCCAGCAGTAGGGGGGAGCCCCAGCATTTT. Protein: CASSRGEPQHF.

This clonotype appeared once. V is TRBV20-1 and J is TRBJ2-5, with TRBD2 matching over 7 bases. V was pared by 2 bases and J by 11 bases, with 8 bases of the junction left unmatched. Germline lookup yields CDR1 DFQATT and CDR2 SNEGSKA (reference sequence). There are 12 residues in the CDR3. For the CDR3, the DNA is TGCAGTGCTAGATTGGGCGGGGGAAAGCAGTACTTC. Translation: CSARLGGGKQYF.